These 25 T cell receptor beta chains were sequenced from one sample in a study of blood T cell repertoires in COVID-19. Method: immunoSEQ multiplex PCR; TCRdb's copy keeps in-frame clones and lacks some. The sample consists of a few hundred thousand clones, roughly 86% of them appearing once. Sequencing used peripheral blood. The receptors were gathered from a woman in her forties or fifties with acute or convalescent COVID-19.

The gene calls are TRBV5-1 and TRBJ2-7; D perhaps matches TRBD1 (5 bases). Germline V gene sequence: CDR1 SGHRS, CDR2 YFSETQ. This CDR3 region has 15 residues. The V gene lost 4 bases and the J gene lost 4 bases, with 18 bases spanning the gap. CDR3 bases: TGCGCCAGCAGCCCCAGTGGTGGGGCCCTATACGAGCAGTACTTC. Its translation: CASSPSGGALYEQYF.

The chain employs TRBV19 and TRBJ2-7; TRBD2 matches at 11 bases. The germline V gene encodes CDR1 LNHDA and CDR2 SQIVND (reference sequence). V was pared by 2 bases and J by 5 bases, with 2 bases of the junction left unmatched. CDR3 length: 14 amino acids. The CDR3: CASSITSGSNEQYF. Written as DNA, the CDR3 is TGTGCCAGTAGTATAACTAGCGGGAGTAACGAGCAGTACTTC.

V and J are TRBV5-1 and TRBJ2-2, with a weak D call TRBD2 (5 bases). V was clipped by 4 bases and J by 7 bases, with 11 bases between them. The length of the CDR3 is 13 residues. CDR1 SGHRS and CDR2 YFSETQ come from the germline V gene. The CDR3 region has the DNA TGCGCCAGCAGCGGCAGAGGGAACGGGGAGCTGTTTTTT. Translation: CASSGRGNGELFF.

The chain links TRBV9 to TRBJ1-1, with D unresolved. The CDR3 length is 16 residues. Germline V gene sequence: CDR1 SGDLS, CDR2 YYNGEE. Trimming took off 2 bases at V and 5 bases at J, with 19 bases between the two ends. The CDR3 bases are TGTGCCAGCAGCGTGGGAGGCCACGGAGGGTGGACTGAAGCTTTCTTT. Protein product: CASSVGGHGGWTEAFF.

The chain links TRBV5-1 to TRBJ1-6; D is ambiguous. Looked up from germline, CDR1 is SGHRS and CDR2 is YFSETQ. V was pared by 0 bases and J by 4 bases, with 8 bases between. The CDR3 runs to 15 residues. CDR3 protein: CASSLASGYNSPLHF. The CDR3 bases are TGCGCCAGCAGCTTGGCTTCGGGGTATAATTCACCCCTCCACTTT. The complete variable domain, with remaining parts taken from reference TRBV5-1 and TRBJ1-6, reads KAGVTQTPRYLIKTRGQQVTLSCSPISGHRSVSWYQQTPGQGLQFLFEYFSETQRNKGNFPGRFSGRQFSNSRSEMNVSTLELGDSALYLCASSLASGYNSPLHFGNGTRLTVT.

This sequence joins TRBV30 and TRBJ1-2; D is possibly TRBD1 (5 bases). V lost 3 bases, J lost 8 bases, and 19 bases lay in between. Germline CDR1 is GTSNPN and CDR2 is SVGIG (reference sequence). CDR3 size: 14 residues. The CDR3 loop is CAWSELRDAGGYTF. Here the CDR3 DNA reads TGTGCCTGGAGCGAGCTCCGGGACGCGGGGGGCTACACCTTC.

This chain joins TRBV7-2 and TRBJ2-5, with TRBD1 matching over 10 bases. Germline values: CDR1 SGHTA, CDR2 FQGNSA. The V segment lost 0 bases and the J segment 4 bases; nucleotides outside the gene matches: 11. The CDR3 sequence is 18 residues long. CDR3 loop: CASSLALRGQGGSETQYF. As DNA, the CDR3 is TGTGCCAGCAGCTTAGCGCTCCGAGGACAGGGGGGTTCAGAGACCCAGTACTTC.

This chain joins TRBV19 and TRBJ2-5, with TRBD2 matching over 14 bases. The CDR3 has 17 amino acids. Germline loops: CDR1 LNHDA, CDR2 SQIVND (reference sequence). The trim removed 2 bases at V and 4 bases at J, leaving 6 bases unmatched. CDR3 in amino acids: CASSIRGGTSGRETQYF. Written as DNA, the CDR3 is TGTGCCAGTAGTATACGCGGGGGGACTAGCGGGAGAGAGACCCAGTACTTC.

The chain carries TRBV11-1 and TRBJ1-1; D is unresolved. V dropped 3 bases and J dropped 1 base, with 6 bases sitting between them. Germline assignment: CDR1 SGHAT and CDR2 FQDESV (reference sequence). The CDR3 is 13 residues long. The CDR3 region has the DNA TGTGCCAGCAGCTTTGGCACGAACACTGAAGCTTTCTTT. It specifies CASSFGTNTEAFF.

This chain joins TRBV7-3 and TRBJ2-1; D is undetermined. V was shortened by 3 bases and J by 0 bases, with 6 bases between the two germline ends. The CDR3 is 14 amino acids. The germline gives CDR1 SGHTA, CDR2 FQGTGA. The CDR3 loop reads CASSLSSSYNEQFF. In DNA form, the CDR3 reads TGTGCCAGCAGCTTGAGTTCCTCCTACAATGAGCAGTTCTTC.

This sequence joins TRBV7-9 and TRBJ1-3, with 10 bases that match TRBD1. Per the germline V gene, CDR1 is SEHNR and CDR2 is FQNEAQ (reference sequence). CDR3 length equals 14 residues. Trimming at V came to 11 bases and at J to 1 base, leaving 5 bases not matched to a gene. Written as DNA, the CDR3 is TGTGCCTCCGGGACAGGGGTTTCTGGAAACACCATATATTTT. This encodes CASGTGVSGNTIYF.

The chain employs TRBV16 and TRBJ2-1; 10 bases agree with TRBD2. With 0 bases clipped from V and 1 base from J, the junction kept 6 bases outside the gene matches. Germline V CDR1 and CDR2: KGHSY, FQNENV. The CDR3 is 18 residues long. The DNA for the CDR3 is TGTGCCAGCAGCCAATCCTCTTTTAGCGGGGGGTCCTACAATGAGCAGTTCTTC. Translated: CASSQSSFSGGSYNEQFF. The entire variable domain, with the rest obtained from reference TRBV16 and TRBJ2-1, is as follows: GEEVAQTPKHLVRGEGQKAKLYCAPIKGHSYVFWYQQVLKNEFKFLISFQNENVFDETGMPKERFSAKCLPNSPCSLEIQATKLEDSAVYFCASSQSSFSGGSYNEQFFGPGTRLTVL.

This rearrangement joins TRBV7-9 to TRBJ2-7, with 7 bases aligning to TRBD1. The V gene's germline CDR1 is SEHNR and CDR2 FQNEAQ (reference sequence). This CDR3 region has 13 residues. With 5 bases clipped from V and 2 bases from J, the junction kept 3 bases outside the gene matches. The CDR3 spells CASSEGQPYEQYF. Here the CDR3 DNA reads TGTGCCAGCAGCGAGGGACAGCCCTACGAGCAGTACTTC.

The CDR3 DNA reads TGTGCCAGCTCCCGCGGGAGGGGGGGGTCGGGAGATACGCAGTATTTT. Translated: CASSRGRGGSGDTQYF. V gene TRBV27 combines with J gene TRBJ2-3; 9 bases agree with TRBD2. V was pared by 8 bases and J by 5 bases, with 14 bases of the junction left unmatched. The length of the CDR3 is 16 residues. Germline V gene data show CDR1 as MNHEY and CDR2 as SMNVEV (reference sequence).

The chain's CDR3 is CASSKGPGGLKSNQPQHF. CDR3 sequence (DNA): TGTGCCAGCAGCAAGGGGCCAGGGGGCTTGAAAAGCAATCAGCCCCAGCATTTT. The chain employs TRBV21-1 and TRBJ1-5; the table's D gene call, TRBD1, was not cross checked with the DNA. TRBV21-1 is a known pseudogene. The CDR3 contains 18 residues.

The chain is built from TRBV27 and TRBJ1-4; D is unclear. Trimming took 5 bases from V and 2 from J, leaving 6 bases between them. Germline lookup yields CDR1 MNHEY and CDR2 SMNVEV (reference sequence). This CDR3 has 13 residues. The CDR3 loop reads CASSRGTNEKLFF. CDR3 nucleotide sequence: TGTGCCAGCAGTCGGGGTACTAATGAAAAACTGTTTTTT.

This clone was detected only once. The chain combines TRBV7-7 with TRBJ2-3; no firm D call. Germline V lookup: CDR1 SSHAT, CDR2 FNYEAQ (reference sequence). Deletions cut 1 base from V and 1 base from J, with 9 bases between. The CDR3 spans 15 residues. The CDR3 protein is CASSLDSTGTDTQYF. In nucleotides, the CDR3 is TGTGCCAGCAGCTTAGACTCAACCGGCACAGATACGCAGTATTTT.

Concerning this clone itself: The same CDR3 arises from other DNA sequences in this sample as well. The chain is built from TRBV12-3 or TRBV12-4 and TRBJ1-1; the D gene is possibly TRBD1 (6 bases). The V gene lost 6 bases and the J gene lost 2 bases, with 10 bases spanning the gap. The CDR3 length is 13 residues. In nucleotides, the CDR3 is TGTGCCAGCAGCTTACAGGGAAACACTGAAGCTTTCTTT. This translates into CASSLQGNTEAFF.

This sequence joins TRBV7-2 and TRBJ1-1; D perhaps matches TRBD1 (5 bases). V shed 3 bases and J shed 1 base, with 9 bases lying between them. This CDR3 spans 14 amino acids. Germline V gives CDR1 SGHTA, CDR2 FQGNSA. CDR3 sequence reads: CASSLDGQNTEAFF. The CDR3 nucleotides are TGTGCCAGCAGCTTGGATGGACAGAACACTGAAGCTTTCTTT.

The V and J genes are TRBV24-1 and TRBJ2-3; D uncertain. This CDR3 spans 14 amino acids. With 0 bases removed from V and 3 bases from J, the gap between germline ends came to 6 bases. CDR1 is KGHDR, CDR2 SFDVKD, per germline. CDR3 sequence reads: CATSDLADTDTQYF. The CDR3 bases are TGTGCCACCAGTGATTTGGCGGATACAGATACGCAGTATTTT.

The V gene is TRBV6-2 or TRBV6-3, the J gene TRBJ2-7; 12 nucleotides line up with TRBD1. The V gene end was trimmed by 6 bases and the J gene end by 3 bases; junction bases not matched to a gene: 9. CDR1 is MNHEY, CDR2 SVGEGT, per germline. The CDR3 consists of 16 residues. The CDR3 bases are TGTGCCAGCAGCCTACGCCGGGACAGGGGGCTCTACGAGCAGTACTTC. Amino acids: CASSLRRDRGLYEQYF.

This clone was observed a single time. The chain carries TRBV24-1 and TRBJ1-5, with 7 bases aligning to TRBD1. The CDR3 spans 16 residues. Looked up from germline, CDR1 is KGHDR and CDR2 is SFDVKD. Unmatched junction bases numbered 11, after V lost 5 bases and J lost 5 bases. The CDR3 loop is CATSATDRVGDQPQHF. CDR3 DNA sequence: TGTGCCACCAGTGCTACTGACAGGGTGGGGGATCAGCCCCAGCATTTT.

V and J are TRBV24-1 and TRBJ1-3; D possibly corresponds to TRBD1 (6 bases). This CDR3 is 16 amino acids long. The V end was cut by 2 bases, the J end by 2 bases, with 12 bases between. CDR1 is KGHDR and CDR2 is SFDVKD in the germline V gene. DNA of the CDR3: TGTGCCACCAGTGATTCCAAGGGACACACTGGAAACACCATATATTTT. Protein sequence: CATSDSKGHTGNTIYF.

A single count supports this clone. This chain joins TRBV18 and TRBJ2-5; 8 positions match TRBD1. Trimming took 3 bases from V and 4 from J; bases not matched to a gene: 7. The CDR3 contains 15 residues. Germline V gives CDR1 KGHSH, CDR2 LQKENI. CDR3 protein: CASSPPFGQGETQYF. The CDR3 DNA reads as TGTGCCAGCTCACCCCCCTTCGGACAGGGAGAGACCCAGTACTTC.

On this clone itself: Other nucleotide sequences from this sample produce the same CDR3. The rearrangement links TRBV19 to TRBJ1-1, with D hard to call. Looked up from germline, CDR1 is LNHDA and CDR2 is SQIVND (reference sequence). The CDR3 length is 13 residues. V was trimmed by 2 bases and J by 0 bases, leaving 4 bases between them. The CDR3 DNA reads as TGTGCCAGTAGTATATCCGTGAACACTGAAGCTTTCTTT. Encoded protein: CASSISVNTEAFF.